These 22 T cell receptor beta chains share one sample of origin, sequenced in a study of Ad26.COV2.S vaccination and SARS-CoV-2 variants. Sequenced by immunoSEQ multiplex PCR; TCRdb stores in-frame clones only, minus some. Of 400,000 to 500,000 clones in the sample, more than 75% are singletons; the top ten hold 3.6%. The treatment here: 19 received Ad26.COV2.S at low or high dose, single or two shots; 5 received placebo; per-sample allocation not given. Specimens were obtained on day 63 following the first vaccine or placebo injection. Sequencing used peripheral blood, obtained in a trial of Ad26.COV2.S vaccine versus placebo. These receptors all come from a person aged 18-60 years who received the Ad26.COV2.S COVID-19 vaccine or a placebo.

The chain carries TRBV25-1 and TRBJ1-1; perhaps TRBD1 as D (6 bases). CDR3 length equals 14 residues. Trimming took off 6 bases at V and 0 bases at J, with 11 bases between the two ends. Germline V CDR1 and CDR2: MGHDK, SYGVNS. In DNA, the CDR3 is TGTGCCAGCAGCCGCACAGGGTTGAACACTGAAGCTTTCTTT. This sequence encodes CASSRTGLNTEAFF.

The chain recombines TRBV3-1 (or the pseudogene TRBV3-2) with TRBJ2-5; 10 bases agree with TRBD2. The CDR3 consists of 18 residues. J lost 6 bases, V lost 3 bases, and 16 bases had no gene match. From germline, CDR1 is LGHDT and CDR2 YNNKEL (reference sequence). Here the CDR3 DNA reads TGTGCCAGCAGCCAGATGGGCACTAGCGGGGTGATAAGACAGACCCAGTACTTC. Residues: CASSQMGTSGVIRQTQYF.

The rearrangement links TRBV11-2 to TRBJ1-1; D uncertain. The ends were cut back, 1 base at V and 4 bases at J, with 7 bases in the middle. The CDR3 extends over 13 amino acids. Germline assignment: CDR1 SGHAT and CDR2 FQNNGV. The CDR3 DNA follows: TGTGCCAGCAGCTTAGGGAGGAGCACTGAAGCTTTCTTT. Protein sequence: CASSLGRSTEAFF.

This sequence joins TRBV5-1 and TRBJ2-1, with D possibly TRBD2 on 6 matching bases. The CDR3 has 14 residues. Deletions cut 3 bases from V and 8 bases from J, with 15 bases between. Germline CDR1 SGHRS, CDR2 YFSETQ. In nucleotides, the CDR3 is TGCGCCAGCAGCTCGTTGACTAGTTCCCATGAGCAGTTCTTC. It specifies CASSSLTSSHEQFF.

This sequence joins TRBV6-1 and TRBJ2-4; D ambiguous. Germline CDR1 is MNHNS and CDR2 is SASEGT. Trimming left V 3 bases short and J 8 bases short, with 14 bases between. CDR3 size: 14 residues. The CDR3 loop reads CASSEGLEVYIQYF. The CDR3 DNA reads TGTGCCAGCAGTGAGGGCTTAGAGGTTTACATTCAGTACTTC.

The chain couples TRBV6-1 to TRBJ1-4, with TRBD1 identical over 11 bases. V was clipped by 1 base and J by 10 bases; unmatched bases: 14. Germline CDR1 MNHNS, CDR2 SASEGT. CDR3 size: 18 residues. The CDR3 reads CASSEGFVRTGGLLKLFF. Written as DNA, the CDR3 is TGTGCCAGCAGTGAAGGTTTCGTCCGGACAGGGGGCTTGCTAAAACTGTTTTTT.

The rearrangement joins TRBV11-3 to TRBJ2-7, with D perhaps TRBD1 (5 bases). This CDR3 contains 13 residues. V lost 0 bases and J 7 bases, leaving 10 bases between the germline ends. The germline gives CDR1 SGHNT, CDR2 YENEEA. CDR3: CASSLDQGREQYF. In nucleotides, the CDR3 is TGTGCCAGCAGCTTAGATCAGGGTCGTGAGCAGTACTTC.

The V gene is TRBV28, the J gene TRBJ1-5; possibly TRBD1 for D (6 bases). The V gene lost 6 bases and the J gene lost 3 bases, with 15 bases spanning the gap. CDR3 length: 15 amino acids. Germline values: CDR1 MDHEN, CDR2 SYDVKM. The CDR3 region is CASSLAGDLNQPQHF. In DNA form, the CDR3 reads TGTGCCAGCAGCCTCGCAGGGGACCTCAATCAGCCCCAGCATTTT.

J is TRBJ2-3 and V is TRBV7-9; D gene ambiguous. Germline V gene data show CDR1 as SEHNR and CDR2 as FQNEAQ (reference sequence). This CDR3 region has 15 residues. Trimming took 1 base from V and 2 from J, leaving 10 bases between them. CDR3: CASSLVVGITDTQYF. CDR3 DNA sequence: TGTGCCAGCAGCTTAGTGGTAGGGATCACAGATACGCAGTATTTT.

CDR3 nucleotide sequence: TGTGCCAGCAGTTACGCAGTGGGTAACTCCTACAATGAGCAGTTCTTC. Its translation is CASSYAVGNSYNEQFF. The chain couples TRBV6-2 or TRBV6-3 to TRBJ2-1; D is undetermined. Looked up from germline, CDR1 is MNHEY and CDR2 is SVGEGT. Trimming shortened V by 2 bases and J by 0 bases, and 11 bases separated the two germline ends. The CDR3 is 16 amino acids.

V is TRBV9 and J is TRBJ2-3, with TRBD2 identical over 7 bases. V lost 3 bases and J lost 0; bases outside the gene matches: 7. This CDR3 comprises 16 residues. Germline CDR1 SGDLS, CDR2 YYNGEE. The CDR3 spells CASSAAGGGSTDTQYF. Here the CDR3 DNA reads TGTGCCAGCAGCGCCGCCGGCGGGGGTAGCACAGATACGCAGTATTTT. Drawing the rest from reference TRBV9 and TRBJ2-3, the complete variable domain is DSGVTQTPKHLITATGQRVTLRCSPRSGDLSVYWYQQSLDQGLQFLIQYYNGEERAKGNILERFSAQQFPDLHSELNLSSLELGDSALYFCASSAAGGGSTDTQYFGPGTRLTVL.

The chain uses TRBV29-1 and TRBJ2-7; D remains ambiguous. V was trimmed by 1 base and J by 2 bases, leaving 9 bases between them. From germline, CDR1 is SQVTM and CDR2 ANQGSEA. The CDR3 has 13 amino acids. CDR3 amino acids: CSVEVDKAYEQYF. CDR3 nucleotide sequence: TGCAGCGTTGAAGTCGACAAGGCCTACGAGCAGTACTTC.

The gene calls are TRBV6-5 and TRBJ2-2; 7 bases match TRBD1. CDR1 and CDR2 from the germline V gene are MNHEY and SVGAGI. After removal of 10 bases from V and 5 bases from J, the junction contained 7 bases not matched to a gene. This CDR3 is built from 13 residues. The chain's CDR3 is CATHRGSTGELFF. In DNA form, the CDR3 reads TGTGCCACCCACAGGGGAAGTACCGGGGAGCTGTTTTTT.

CDR3 protein: CASSLGQGHQPQHF. The DNA of the CDR3 is TGCGCCAGCAGCTTGGGCCAGGGACATCAGCCCCAGCATTTT. The V and J genes are TRBV5-1 and TRBJ1-5; D might be TRBD1 (5 bases). CDR1 is SGHRS, CDR2 YFSETQ, per germline. V gave up 0 bases and J gave up 5 bases, with 9 bases separating them. There are 14 residues in the CDR3.

This chain joins TRBV2 and TRBJ2-1; the match to TRBD1 covers 8 bases. The CDR3 sequence is 15 residues long. CDR1 is SNHLY and CDR2 is FYNNEI in the germline V gene. Trimming removed 7 bases from V and 2 bases from J; junction bases left unmatched: 7. CDR3 DNA sequence: TGTGCCAGCACCAAGGGACAGGCTACCTACAATGAGCAGTTCTTC. The encoded protein is CASTKGQATYNEQFF.

In DNA form, the CDR3 reads TGCGCCAGCAGCCAGCGGGGTCACCGATCAGATACGCAGTATTTT. Translating gives CASSQRGHRSDTQYF. The genes are TRBV4-3 and TRBJ2-3; the D gene is possibly TRBD2 (6 bases). The CDR3 has 15 residues. V lost 3 bases and J 4 bases, leaving 14 bases between the germline ends. Germline V gene data show CDR1 as LGHNA and CDR2 as YSLEER.

The CDR3 coding sequence is TGTGCCAGCAACGGGGCAGTAAGCAATCAGCCCCAGCATTTT. Translating gives CASNGAVSNQPQHF. The J gene is TRBJ1-5, the V gene TRBV6-6; the D gene is possibly TRBD1 (5 bases). This CDR3 is built from 14 residues. Per germline, CDR1 MNHNY and CDR2 SVGAGI (reference sequence). The V end was cut by 7 bases, the J end by 1 base, with 11 bases between.

Comment on this clone: Within the sample, other DNA sequences also encode this same CDR3. V and J are TRBV6-2 or TRBV6-3 and TRBJ2-7; D gene unclear. Trimming shortened V by 0 bases and J by 3 bases, and 6 bases separated the two germline ends. The germline gives CDR1 MNHEY, CDR2 SVGEGT. The CDR3 extends over 13 amino acids. The CDR3 DNA is TGTGCCAGCAGTTACTCGGTAAGCTACGAGCAGTACTTC. This codes for CASSYSVSYEQYF.

J is TRBJ2-5 and V is TRBV11-1; weak D call: TRBD1 (5 bases). The CDR3 consists of 15 residues. With 1 base removed from V and 4 bases from J, the gap between germline ends came to 13 bases. Germline V lookup: CDR1 SGHAT, CDR2 FQDESV (reference sequence). Here the CDR3 DNA reads TGTGCCAGCAGCTTAGAGGGGTCAGTCTCAGAGACCCAGTACTTC. It yields the protein CASSLEGSVSETQYF. The full variable domain, rest sourced from reference TRBV11-1 and TRBJ2-5, is EAEVAQSPRYKITEKSQAVAFWCDPISGHATLYWYRQILGQGPELLVQFQDESVVDDSQLPKDRFSAERLKGVDSTLKIQPAELGDSAMYLCASSLEGSVSETQYFGPGTRLLVL.

The chain employs TRBV6-2 or TRBV6-3 and TRBJ1-5; 9 bases map to TRBD1. V was pared by 4 bases and J by 6 bases, with 7 bases of the junction left unmatched. This CDR3 spans 15 amino acids. Germline CDR1 and CDR2: MNHEY and SVGEGT. The CDR3 region is CASSSPGQGFQPQHF. The CDR3, as DNA: TGTGCCAGCAGTTCCCCGGGACAGGGATTTCAGCCCCAGCATTTT.

The chain employs TRBV4-1 and TRBJ2-5; perhaps TRBD2 as D (5 bases). V was cut by 1 base and J by 2 bases, with 8 bases left in between. CDR3 size: 14 residues. Germline V CDR1 and CDR2: MGHRA, YSYEKL. The CDR3 sequence is CASSQATGQETQYF. The CDR3, as DNA: TGCGCCAGCAGCCAAGCGACGGGGCAAGAGACCCAGTACTTC.

The chain couples TRBV3-1 (or the pseudogene TRBV3-2) to TRBJ1-2, with a tentative D call TRBD1 (6 bases). The germline V gene encodes CDR1 LGHDT and CDR2 YNNKEL (reference sequence). The CDR3 length is 19 residues. V shed 0 bases and J shed 4 bases, with 24 bases lying between them. DNA for the CDR3: TGTGCCAGCAGCCAAGAGAGGAAAAATTACAGGGCTAATTTCTATGGCTACACCTTC. This encodes CASSQERKNYRANFYGYTF.